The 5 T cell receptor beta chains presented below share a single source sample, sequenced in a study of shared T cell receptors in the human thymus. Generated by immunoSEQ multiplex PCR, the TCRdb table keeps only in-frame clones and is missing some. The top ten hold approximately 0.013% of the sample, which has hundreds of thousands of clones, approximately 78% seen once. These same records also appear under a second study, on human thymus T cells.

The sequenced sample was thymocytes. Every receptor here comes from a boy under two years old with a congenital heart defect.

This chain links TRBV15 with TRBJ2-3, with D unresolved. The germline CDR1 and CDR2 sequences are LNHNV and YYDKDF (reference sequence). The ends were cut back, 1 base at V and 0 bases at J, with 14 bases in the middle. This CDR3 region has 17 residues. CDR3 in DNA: TGTGCCACCAGCAGAGTAGAGTTTTCGCCTAGCACAGATACGCAGTATTTT. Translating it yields CATSRVEFSPSTDTQYF.

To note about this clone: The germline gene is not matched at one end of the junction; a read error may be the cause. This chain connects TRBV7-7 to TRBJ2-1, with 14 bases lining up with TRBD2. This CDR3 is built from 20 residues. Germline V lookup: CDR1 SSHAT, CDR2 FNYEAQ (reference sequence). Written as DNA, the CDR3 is TGTGCTAGCAGCTTAGCGTCGACTAGCGGGAGGGGGAGCTCCTACAATGAGCAGTTCTTC. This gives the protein CASSLASTSGRGSSYNEQFF.

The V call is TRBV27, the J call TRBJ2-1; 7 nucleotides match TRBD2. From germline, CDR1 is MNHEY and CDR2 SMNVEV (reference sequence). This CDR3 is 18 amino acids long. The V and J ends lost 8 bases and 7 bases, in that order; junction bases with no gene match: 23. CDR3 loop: CASSLFGDRVGGQNEQFF. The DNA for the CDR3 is TGTGCCAGCTCCTTATTCGGGGATCGGGTGGGAGGGCAAAATGAGCAGTTCTTC.

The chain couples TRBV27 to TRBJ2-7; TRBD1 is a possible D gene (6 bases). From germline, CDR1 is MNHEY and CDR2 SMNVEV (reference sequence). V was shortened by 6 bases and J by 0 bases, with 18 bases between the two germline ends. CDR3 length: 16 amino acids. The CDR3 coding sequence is TGTGCCAGCAGACTTATAAAGTGGGACAACTCCTACGAGCAGTACTTC. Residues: CASRLIKWDNSYEQYF.

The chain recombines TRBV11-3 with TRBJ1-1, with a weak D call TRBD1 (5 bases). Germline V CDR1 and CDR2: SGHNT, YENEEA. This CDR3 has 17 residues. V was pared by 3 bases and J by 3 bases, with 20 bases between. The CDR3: CASSFGRGGRADTEAFF. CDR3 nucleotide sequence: TGTGCCAGCAGCTTTGGCCGGGGGGGTAGGGCGGACACTGAAGCTTTCTTT.